This TCR beta chain was captured in a study of yellow fever vaccine responses in identical twins. TCRdb fed the RT-PCR reads into MiXCR, producing one record per CDR3 protein. The sample lists around 13,000 distinct CDR3 sequences, approximately 84% seen once, with approximately 1.5% in the top ten. V was trimmed by 0 bases and J by 1 base, leaving 7 bases between them. CDR3 length equals 14 residues. From germline, CDR1 is SGHTA and CDR2 FQGNSA. The clonotype comes from a woman aged 18-35 years who received the yellow fever vaccine. The chain has TRBV7-2 and TRBJ2-7, with no clear D. The sequences come from T cells from blood (PBMCs), unsorted or a sorted subset (not recorded which), collected before or after yellow fever vaccination (not recorded which). This CDR3 reads CASSLALSSYEQYF. CDR3 nucleotide sequence: TGTGCCAGCAGCTTAGCGCTAAGTTCCTACGAGCAGTACTTC.